This T cell receptor beta chain comes out of a study of cytomegalovirus exposure and HLA in healthy donors (dated by TCRdb to 2016 to 2017). Regarding the study in general: An earlier analysis of approximately 550 of the donors reported approximately 290 Gb of sequence data and some 100 million unique TCR beta sequences from 190 million or so T cells. The later analysis used no new phenotypic data to find candidate immune exposures, relying instead on TCR beta sequences and their occurrence across donors. To study patterns of TCR occurrence, a later analysis re-analyzed previously published TCR beta repertoires from under 750 donors and added high-resolution HLA genotyping. Among some 410 genotyped donors of the cohort, an average of approximately 250,000 unique TCR beta nucleotide sequences were sequenced per donor, roughly a sixth of them non-productive. Genome-wide SNP genotypes for about 60% of the 666 donors were used in a later genetic analysis, which treated that subset as a discovery cohort. Of the approximately 400 genotyped donors, roughly 76% were placed in the genetic ancestry cluster associated with self-reported Caucasian donors. High-throughput TCR immunosequencing, statistical association of individual TCRs with disease status, and machine learning were combined to predict cytomegalovirus infection status. An early release that covered around 590 HLA-typed donors contained approximately 320 gigabases of sequencing data and 75 million to 100 million unique TCR sequences. Along with the approximately 600-subject first cohort, a separate validation cohort of 120 different subjects was used. Because of strong linkage in the cohort, 4 to 6 DR-DQ haplotypes were treated as single units for association and clustering. Donor age, sex, ethnicity and CMV serostatus were compiled together with the repertoire data. An earlier analysis of 587 of the donors used high-throughput TCR beta sequencing to judge whether each TCR beta V gene segment behaved as functional or pseudogenic. HLA typing covered class I and class II loci at four-digit resolution. Typing coverage differed by locus: A, B, C, DRB1 and DQB1 were typed in roughly 620-640 donors, DQA1 in 522, DPA1 in some 610, and DPB1 in just under 490. The study aimed to test whether signatures of past pathogen exposure could be identified by cataloging public T cell receptors. Using immunosequencing, the study profiled T cell repertoires from about 650 subjects and related those repertoires to cytomegalovirus serostatus. All discovery cohort repertoires had been generated using a single sequencing platform.

The paper's findings and limits, for the study overall: A later analysis associated some 17,000 TCR beta sequences with specific HLA alleles at a false discovery rate of 0.05. The classifier was reported to diagnose cytomegalovirus status with high specificity and sensitivity in both the original and validation cohorts. HLA typing was unavailable for some donors at each locus, so association tests used only the typed subset. Across donors, most TCR sequences were observed very rarely, whereas some public TCRs were present in many individuals. In a later analysis, HLA-associated TCR beta chains showed more clonal expansion and lower generation probabilities than non-associated chains that were equally common. For the cohort, immune exposure information was limited to CMV serostatus. A cluster of highly shared sequence variants was judged likely to be a technical artifact of the sequencing pipeline. Strong co-occurrence of HLA alleles, especially DR and DQ, made assigning TCR associations to individual alleles difficult. The 87-base-pair reads could not distinguish some IMGT-functional V segments, including TRBV6-2 and TRBV6-3, so those segments were excluded. In a later analysis, most CMV-associated TCR beta chains were found to appear HLA-restricted, with HLA associations seemingly driven largely by CMV exposure. Broadly in line with IMGT annotations, most TCR beta V segments showed up in productive rearrangements about 90% or about 30% of the time in an earlier analysis of under 700 of the donors. In vitro tests confirmed that a few of the cytomegalovirus-associated TCR beta chains recognize cytomegalovirus antigens. This cohort had only TCR beta chains sequenced, and the lack of alpha or paired-chain data limited which features could be detected. Because counts were too low, 15 or so rarely observed V segments, including chromosome 9 orphons, were excluded from the earlier analysis of 587 of the donors. Linkage disequilibrium might explain the correlated functional status among segregating V segments, but an unknown experimental factor could not be ruled out. A further reported finding was that TCR beta sequences accurately predicted the HLA-A and HLA-B alleles for most subjects in the first cohort. In a later genetic analysis, a missense DCLRE1C variant was associated with V-gene and J-gene trimming of TCR beta chains, and the association was replicated in an independent cohort. The authors suggested that the approach could potentially be generalized to other disease states and immunological phenotypes. According to a later analysis, parvovirus B19, influenza, CMV and Epstein-Barr virus appeared linked to several top co-occurrence clusters. A later analysis found that TCR association rates varied across HLA loci, with DRB1 alleles showing the most associated TCRs and HLA-C alleles the fewest. According to a later genetic analysis, donors in an Asian-associated ancestry cluster had fewer N-insertions in productive TCRs than the approximately 670-donor mean. The study gave a list of roughly 150 TCR beta chains associated with cytomegalovirus. Sequencing depth was assumed to be roughly uniform across donors in the presence/absence analyses, though that assumption may not hold.

There are 15 amino acids in the CDR3, from cysteine to phenylalanine inclusive. The only DNA kept is the CDR3, 45 bases in frame from the first base. V lost 2 bases and J lost 7 bases; the stretch between them is 15 bases long. CDR1 is given as GTSNPN and CDR2 as SVGIG, both from the germline V gene (reference sequence). In total, roughly 670 healthy bone marrow donors made up the cohort. All cohort members were sampled while nominally healthy, although unrecorded immune exposures were likely present. The donor was CMV seropositive and belonged to the group of 250 to 300 seropositive cohort members. Every donor gave a peripheral blood sample, and the peripheral blood mononuclear cells from that sample were used for TCR beta sequencing. Genomic DNA extraction from the blood cell samples was performed with the Qiagen DNeasy Blood Extraction Kit. As for this clone: This clone's antigen is unknown. One base away there is no much larger clone; base qualities are not given.

Libraries were built with the immunoSEQ multiplex PCR assay. The multiplex PCR relied on a mix of 60 forward primers for TCR Vbeta segments and 13 reverse primers for TCR Jbeta segments. The CDR3 region of rearranged TCR beta genes was amplified from genomic DNA with a multiplex PCR assay. On the Illumina HiSeq System, the amplified TCR beta libraries were sequenced as 87-base-pair reads. On the authors' methods: In a later analysis, some 80 million unique TCR beta chains were counted across the roughly 670 repertoires, and roughly 11 million of these chains were shared by at least two donors. Raw reads were error-corrected and collapsed into unique sequences with a nearest-neighbor algorithm that merged closely related sequences to remove PCR and sequencing errors. Alignment of CDR3 sequences to IMGT reference sequences was used to assign V, D and J gene segments. For a sequence to be retained, at least a six-nucleotide match to both a V gene segment and a J gene segment was required. Rearrangements were classified as productive when the CDR3 lacked stop codons and remained in frame with V and J, and all other rearrangements were classified as non-productive. CDR3 was defined according to IMGT convention as the region running from the second conserved V-encoded cysteine to the conserved J-encoded phenylalanine. In an earlier analysis of around 540 of the donors, sequences lacking an unambiguous match to a single V gene segment were excluded. In an earlier analysis of approximately 610 of the donors, V segments were called functional above 56.7% productive rearrangements and were called segregating when the between-donor standard deviation exceeded 5%. A statistical classification framework was developed to diagnose cytomegalovirus status using the catalog of TCR beta chain sequences. A later analysis assigned V and J genes by comparing TCR nucleotide sequences with IMGT/GENE-DB human TR gene sequences. The TCRdist pipeline was used in a later analysis to assign CDR3 sequences and most-parsimonious VDJ recombination scenarios. In a later analysis, each TCR beta chain was defined by its CDR3 amino acid sequence together with its V-gene family, and reads without a unique V-gene family were excluded. To address suspected cross-contamination and a sequencing artifact, a later analysis removed a few hundred highly shared, low-generation-probability nucleotide sequences. In a later analysis, a clonal expansion index was calculated for each public chain from normalized within-repertoire ranks of inferred template counts. A later analysis computed generation probabilities with a VDJ recombination model fitted to out-of-frame rearrangements, and checked the results against IGoR. Hypergeometric tests were used in a later analysis to score TCR-TCR, TCR-HLA and TCR-CMV co-occurrence, with a repertoire-size bias correction applied to the TCR pairs. In a later analysis, false discovery rates were estimated by permuting HLA or CMV assignments 20 times. In a later analysis, co-occurring TCRs were grouped with DBSCAN, and TCRdist sequence similarity was added when clustering was performed within HLA-allele-positive subsets. For co-occurrence clustering, repertoires with fewer than 30,000 or more than 120,000 public chains were excluded, along with roughly five repertoires with anomalous nucleotide sharing. TCRdb provides this immuneACCESS table in a form limited to in-frame rearrangements. Some clones are lacking; in checked studies, under half of them reflect an unresolved V gene, and why the rest are absent is not known. Clone size and the V and J calls come from that table; the DNA yielded D and trimming. Here the sample has fewer than 200,000 clones; 70% to 85% occur a single time. The ten largest clones take up around 1.2% of the sample.

Sequenced sample: PBMCs. The rearrangement joined TRBV30 to TRBJ1-6; no D gene can be assigned with confidence. The TCR originated in a girl aged 2 to 10 in good health and CMV-seropositive. CDR3 loop: CAWSPRSHKNSPLHF. The DNA sequence is as follows: TGTGCCTGGAGTCCCCGGTCCCATAAGAATTCACCCCTCCACTTT. When the CDR3 is completed using the reference TRBV30 and TRBJ1-6 genes on either side, the full variable domain is SQTIHQWPATLVQPVGSPLSLECTVEGTSNPNLYWYRQAAGRGLQLLFYSVGIGQISSEVPQNLSASRPQDRQFILSSKKLLLSDSGFYLCAWSPRSHKNSPLHFGNGTRLTVT.